The 25 T cell receptor beta chains listed next were all sequenced from one sample in a study of blood T cell repertoires in COVID-19. Clones were read by immunoSEQ multiplex PCR, and TCRdb kept only the in-frame ones, dropping some. The repertoire has about 140,000 clones, around 79% of them found once; the top ten carry roughly 3.6%. Source material: peripheral blood. These receptors were obtained from a man aged 60 to 75 with acute or convalescent COVID-19.

This clone was recorded only once. This rearrangement joins TRBV27 to TRBJ1-5; tentatively, D is TRBD1 (5 bases). The V gene lost 2 bases and the J gene lost 4 bases, with 12 bases spanning the gap. The CDR3 runs to 15 residues. The germline V gene encodes CDR1 MNHEY and CDR2 SMNVEV (reference sequence). CDR3 DNA: TGTGCCAGCAGTTTAGCGGGGCTAGGGAATCAGCCCCAGCATTTT. Translated, it gives CASSLAGLGNQPQHF.

Here the CDR3 reads CASSPPNSMNTEAFF. The CDR3 bases are TGTGCCAGCAGTCCCCCGAACAGCATGAACACTGAAGCTTTCTTT. The J gene is TRBJ1-1, the V gene TRBV27; D remains unclear. Looked up from germline, CDR1 is MNHEY and CDR2 is SMNVEV (reference sequence). V dropped 5 bases and J dropped 0 bases, with 13 bases sitting between them. This CDR3 contains 15 residues.

The chain links TRBV10-3 to TRBJ2-3; 7 positions match TRBD2. The CDR3 runs 16 residues. Germline CDR1 and CDR2: ENHRY and SYGVKD. The junction had 13 bases not matched to a gene; V was cut back by 7 bases and J by 3 bases. The CDR3 region is CAITSAPSGSTDTQYF. The CDR3 bases are TGTGCCATCACTTCGGCCCCTAGCGGATCAACAGATACGCAGTATTTT.

The chain combines TRBV27 with TRBJ1-3; no clear D. There are 14 residues in the CDR3. Germline loops: CDR1 MNHEY, CDR2 SMNVEV (reference sequence). Trimming cost V 6 bases and J 0 bases, with 9 bases left between them. CDR3 bases: TGTGCCAGCAGCCCCCACAACTCTGGAAACACCATATATTTT. The encoded protein is CASSPHNSGNTIYF.

This chain joins TRBV16 and TRBJ2-1; D unresolved. Germline CDR1 is KGHSY and CDR2 is FQNENV. The CDR3 is 12 amino acids. V was shortened by 4 bases and J by 8 bases, with 9 bases between the two germline ends. CDR3 sequence: CASSPFSDEQFF. CDR3 bases: TGTGCCAGCAGCCCCTTTTCAGATGAGCAGTTCTTC. Full variable domain (missing parts from reference TRBV16 and TRBJ2-1): GEEVAQTPKHLVRGEGQKAKLYCAPIKGHSYVFWYQQVLKNEFKFLISFQNENVFDETGMPKERFSAKCLPNSPCSLEIQATKLEDSAVYFCASSPFSDEQFFGPGTRLTVL.

This clone has more than one count but fewer than ten. The rearrangement uses TRBV7-9 and TRBJ2-7, with unresolved D. Deletions cut 5 bases from V and 4 bases from J, with 15 bases between. Germline lookup yields CDR1 SEHNR and CDR2 FQNEAQ (reference sequence). This CDR3 spans 14 amino acids. CDR3 nucleotides: TGTGCCAGCAGCGCAGACCAGCGCTGGTACGAGCAGTACTTC. Its protein is CASSADQRWYEQYF.

This clone turned up a few times. The rearrangement links TRBV27 to TRBJ1-2; 8 nucleotides match TRBD1. Germline loops: CDR1 MNHEY, CDR2 SMNVEV (reference sequence). V lost 6 bases, J lost 2 bases, and 8 bases stayed unmatched. There are 15 residues in the CDR3. As DNA, the CDR3 is TGTGCCAGCAGCAATACAGGGGGGTTCAACTATGGCTACACCTTC. Translation: CASSNTGGFNYGYTF.

This clone was counted a few times. The chain employs TRBV7-9 and TRBJ1-1, with 11 bases fitting TRBD1. The CDR3 is made up of 14 amino acids. Trimming cost V 5 bases and J 6 bases; bases outside gene matches: 5. Germline V gene sequence: CDR1 SEHNR, CDR2 FQNEAQ (reference sequence). The CDR3 protein is CASSGTGGFSEAFF. The CDR3 DNA follows: TGTGCCAGCAGCGGGACAGGGGGTTTTTCTGAAGCTTTCTTT.

The chain employs TRBV6-2 or TRBV6-3 and TRBJ2-4; 9 positions match TRBD2. Unmatched junction bases numbered 7, after V lost 2 bases and J lost 2 bases. The CDR3 consists of 17 residues. Germline V gene sequence: CDR1 MNHEY, CDR2 SVGEGT. CDR3 residues: CASSYVAGVGSKNIQYF. CDR3 bases: TGTGCCAGCAGTTACGTAGCGGGAGTTGGATCCAAAAACATTCAGTACTTC.

The chain employs TRBV30 and TRBJ1-1; D uncertain. V gave up 0 bases and J gave up 6 bases, with 8 bases separating them. The CDR3 spans 12 residues. The V gene's germline CDR1 is GTSNPN and CDR2 SVGIG (reference sequence). CDR3: CAWSVNRAEAFF. The CDR3 nucleotides are TGTGCCTGGAGTGTAAATCGAGCTGAAGCTTTCTTT. Using reference TRBV30 and TRBJ1-1 for the parts outside the CDR3, the full variable domain is SQTIHQWPATLVQPVGSPLSLECTVEGTSNPNLYWYRQAAGRGLQLLFYSVGIGQISSEVPQNLSASRPQDRQFILSSKKLLLSDSGFYLCAWSVNRAEAFFGQGTRLTVV.

The V gene is TRBV27, the J gene TRBJ1-6; tentative D call: TRBD1 (5 bases). Trimming pared 2 bases from V and 8 bases from J, leaving 10 bases between. Germline CDR1 reads MNHEY; CDR2 reads SMNVEV (reference sequence). This CDR3 has 14 residues. The CDR3 DNA reads TGTGCCAGCAGTTTACGGGGAGGGGATTCACCCCTCCACTTT. Protein: CASSLRGGDSPLHF.

The chain carries TRBV18 and TRBJ2-3; 11 bases line up with TRBD2. The CDR3 loop spans 19 amino acids. Trimming at V came to 5 bases and at J to 5 bases, leaving 18 bases not matched to a gene. In germline, CDR1 is KGHSH, CDR2 LQKENI. The CDR3 protein is CASSTRETSGSPGLDTQYF. As DNA, the CDR3 is TGTGCCAGCTCAACAAGGGAAACTAGCGGGAGCCCCGGGTTAGATACGCAGTATTTT.

The rearrangement joins TRBV18 to TRBJ1-5, with TRBD1 as a possible D gene (5 bases). V lost 3 bases to trimming and J lost 5 bases, with 8 bases between them. CDR1 is KGHSH, CDR2 LQKENI, per germline. This CDR3 is 13 amino acids long. The CDR3 bases are TGTGCCAGCTCACCGGCCAGGGATCAGCCCCAGCATTTT. Protein sequence: CASSPARDQPQHF.

The chain recombines TRBV7-9 with TRBJ2-7; D may be TRBD2 (5 bases). Germline values: CDR1 SEHNR, CDR2 FQNEAQ (reference sequence). The CDR3 totals 14 residues. Trimming removed 5 bases at V and 11 bases at J, with 22 bases between. This CDR3 is CASSPGRVMGAEYF. CDR3 nucleotide sequence: TGTGCCAGCAGCCCCGGCCGGGTAATGGGAGCGGAGTACTTC.

The chain joins TRBV7-9 to TRBJ2-3; no firm D call. Germline values: CDR1 SEHNR, CDR2 FQNEAQ (reference sequence). The CDR3 extends over 11 amino acids. V lost 5 bases, J lost 3 bases, and 3 bases lay in between. This CDR3 reads CASSQTDTQYF. The CDR3, as DNA: TGTGCCAGCAGCCAGACAGATACGCAGTATTTT.

This clone was counted once. V and J are TRBV6-6 and TRBJ1-1, with D perhaps matching TRBD1 (5 bases). V lost 2 bases and J lost 1, with 8 bases in between. Looked up from germline, CDR1 is MNHNY and CDR2 is SVGAGI (reference sequence). The length of the CDR3 is 14 residues. The CDR3, as DNA: TGTGCCAGCAGTTACGGGGCCGAGAACACTGAAGCTTTCTTT. Translated: CASSYGAENTEAFF.

V usage is TRBV28 and J usage is TRBJ2-3, with TRBD2 as a possible D gene (6 bases). The V end lost 6 bases, the J end lost 1 base, and 8 bases lay between the germline ends. The CDR3 is 13 residues long. Looked up from germline, CDR1 is MDHEN and CDR2 is SYDVKM. CDR3 nucleotide sequence: TGTGCCAGCAGGCCTAGCGGCACAGATACGCAGTATTTT. This gives the protein CASRPSGTDTQYF.

The chain has TRBV29-1 and TRBJ2-7; 12 bases line up with TRBD2. Germline lookup yields CDR1 SQVTM and CDR2 ANQGSEA. The CDR3 is 14 amino acids. Trimming removed 7 bases from V and 0 bases from J; junction bases left unmatched: 4. CDR3 sequence (DNA): TGCAGCGCGGAGACTAGCGGGAGCTCCTACGAGCAGTACTTC. Translation: CSAETSGSSYEQYF.

This clone appeared a few times. This chain links TRBV27 with TRBJ2-1, with TRBD2 matching over 15 bases. Germline V gene sequence: CDR1 MNHEY, CDR2 SMNVEV (reference sequence). The CDR3 has 19 residues. V dropped 6 bases and J dropped 7; count of bases not matched to a gene: 16. The CDR3 is CASSVGPGTSGRTMNEQFF. The DNA of the CDR3 is TGTGCCAGCAGCGTAGGCCCCGGGACTAGCGGGAGGACGATGAATGAGCAGTTCTTC.

The chain employs TRBV29-1 and TRBJ2-7; TRBD1 matches at 9 bases. The V gene end was trimmed by 5 bases and the J gene end by 2 bases; junction bases not matched to a gene: 7. The CDR3 is made up of 14 amino acids. Germline V gene lookup returns CDR1 SQVTM and CDR2 ANQGSEA. CDR3: CSVLGQGGPYEQYF. In DNA form, the CDR3 reads TGCAGCGTTCTGGGACAGGGAGGGCCCTACGAGCAGTACTTC.

This clone occurred once. CDR3 coding DNA: TGTGCCAGCAATTTGGTGGGGCACACTGAAGCTTTCTTT. Amino acids: CASNLVGHTEAFF. The genes are TRBV12-3 or TRBV12-4 and TRBJ1-1; D perhaps matches TRBD1 (5 bases). The CDR3 has 13 residues. Trimming shortened V by 7 bases and J by 3 bases, and 12 bases separated the two germline ends.

The rearrangement links TRBV9 to TRBJ2-1; 10 nucleotides align to TRBD2. Trimming cost V 4 bases and J 3 bases; bases outside gene matches: 4. CDR3 size: 15 residues. Per germline, CDR1 SGDLS and CDR2 YYNGEE. CDR3 loop: CASSSSGRDYNEQFF. CDR3 nucleotides: TGTGCCAGCAGCTCCAGCGGGAGGGACTACAATGAGCAGTTCTTC. The whole variable domain, remainder taken from reference TRBV9 and TRBJ2-1, is DSGVTQTPKHLITATGQRVTLRCSPRSGDLSVYWYQQSLDQGLQFLIQYYNGEERAKGNILERFSAQQFPDLHSELNLSSLELGDSALYFCASSSSGRDYNEQFFGPGTRLTVL.

Here the CDR3 DNA reads TGTGCCAGCAGCTTAGTGAGCGGACCCACAGATACGCAGTATTTT. This encodes CASSLVSGPTDTQYF. The V call is TRBV7-6, the J call TRBJ2-3; perhaps TRBD2 as D (5 bases). There are 15 residues in the CDR3. Germline assignment: CDR1 SGHVS and CDR2 FNYEAQ. The V gene lost 1 base and the J gene lost 2 bases, with 10 bases spanning the gap.

The chain has TRBV18 and TRBJ2-1, with 10 nucleotides matching TRBD2. Trimming at V came to 2 bases and at J to 7 bases, leaving 2 bases not matched to a gene. The CDR3 is 14 residues long. Germline V gene data show CDR1 as KGHSH and CDR2 as LQKENI. The CDR3 DNA reads TGTGCCAGCTCACCAATTAGCGGGAGGAATGAGCAGTTCTTC. Translated, it gives CASSPISGRNEQFF.

This clone is a singleton in its sample. Written as DNA, the CDR3 is TGTGCCAGCAGCCCGGGACAGGGTGACGAGCAGTACTTC. Its protein is CASSPGQGDEQYF. This chain joins TRBV9 and TRBJ2-7; 9 nucleotides match TRBD1. J was trimmed by 5 bases and V by 4 bases; bases with no gene match: 4. The CDR3 contains 13 residues. In germline, CDR1 is SGDLS, CDR2 YYNGEE.